The rows below give T cell receptor beta chains drawn from one sample of a study of blood T cell repertoires in COVID-19. Using immunoSEQ multiplex PCR, the repertoire was profiled, and TCRdb retains in-frame clones only, with some absent. The sample lists 85,000 to 100,000 clones, about three quarters occurring once. The specimen sequenced was peripheral blood. All receptors derive from a man aged 50 or older who had recovered from COVID-19. Each CDR3 is given with its conserved first and last residue. The D gene is left open where the match is weak. A clone size is listed for some rows: how often the clone was seen (once, few, many), or a class if it is expanded.

j_gene: TRBJ2-6; d_gene: NA; abundance: NA; v_gene: TRBV19; CDR3nt: TGTGCCAGTTCGGAGGGGGCAGGAGGGGCCAACGTCCTGACTTTC; CDR3aa: CASSEGAGGANVLTF
j_gene: TRBJ2-7; d_gene: TRBD1; abundance: NA; v_gene: TRBV9; CDR3nt: TGTGCCAGCAGCGTAGCCCCGGGACAGCGGACCTACGAGCAGTACTTC; CDR3aa: CASSVAPGQRTYEQYF
j_gene: TRBJ2-2; d_gene: NA; abundance: once; v_gene: TRBV2; CDR3nt: TGTGCCAGCAGTGGTCAGGCAGGGAGGTCCGGGGAGCTGTTTTTT; CDR3aa: CASSGQAGRSGELFF
j_gene: TRBJ1-4; d_gene: NA; abundance: NA; v_gene: TRBV7-9; CDR3nt: TGTGCCAGCAGCTTAGGGCAGGCGAGTAATGAAAAACTGTTTTTT; CDR3aa: CASSLGQASNEKLFF
j_gene: TRBJ2-7; d_gene: NA; abundance: NA; v_gene: TRBV5-4; CDR3nt: TGTGCCAGCAGCTTGGGACAGGATCCCTACGAGCAGTACTTC; CDR3aa: CASSLGQDPYEQYF
j_gene: TRBJ2-1; d_gene: NA; abundance: NA; v_gene: TRBV28; CDR3nt: TGTGCCAGCAGTTTCGGGGATCCAACGTACAATGAGCAGTTCTTC; CDR3aa: CASSFGDPTYNEQFF
j_gene: TRBJ1-2; d_gene: NA; abundance: NA; v_gene: TRBV6-5; CDR3nt: TGTGCCAGCAGCGTCGAGTCCTATGGCTACACCTTC; CDR3aa: CASSVESYGYTF
j_gene: TRBJ2-3; d_gene: NA; abundance: NA; v_gene: TRBV3-1/TRBV3-2; CDR3nt: TGTGCCAGCAGCCGGCCCACAGATACGCAGTATTTT; CDR3aa: CASSRPTDTQYF
j_gene: TRBJ1-5; d_gene: NA; abundance: NA; v_gene: TRBV19; CDR3nt: TGTGCCAGTGTAACCCAGGGCGGTAGCAATCAGCCCCAGCATTTT; CDR3aa: CASVTQGGSNQPQHF
j_gene: TRBJ2-2; d_gene: NA; abundance: NA; v_gene: TRBV7-8; CDR3nt: TGTGCCAGCAGCGTGAAAGGCGGGGCAGACACCGGGGAGCTGTTTTTT; CDR3aa: CASSVKGGADTGELFF
j_gene: TRBJ1-1; d_gene: NA; abundance: once; v_gene: TRBV11-2; CDR3nt: TGTGCCAGCAGCTTAGAAGGGGTGGGCACTGAAGCTTTCTTT; CDR3aa: CASSLEGVGTEAFF
j_gene: TRBJ1-3; d_gene: TRBD1; abundance: NA; v_gene: TRBV5-8; CDR3nt: TGTGCCAGCAGCATTGGGTCTGACAGGGTGTCGAACACCATATATTTT; CDR3aa: CASSIGSDRVSNTIYF
j_gene: TRBJ2-2; d_gene: NA; abundance: NA; v_gene: TRBV24-1; CDR3nt: TGTGCCACCGGGCAGCGGTCCACCGGGGAGCTGTTTTTT; CDR3aa: CATGQRSTGELFF
j_gene: TRBJ1-4; d_gene: NA; abundance: NA; v_gene: TRBV2; CDR3nt: TGTGCCAGCAGTGAGGGGGGAGCAACTAATGAAAAACTGTTTTTT; CDR3aa: CASSEGGATNEKLFF
j_gene: TRBJ1-1; d_gene: NA; abundance: once; v_gene: TRBV5-1; CDR3nt: TGCGCCAGCAGCTTAATACTTGGGGGGGAGGCTTTCTTT; CDR3aa: CASSLILGGEAFF
j_gene: TRBJ1-5; d_gene: TRBD1; abundance: once; v_gene: TRBV2; CDR3nt: TGTGCCAGCAGTGAATGGACAGGGGCGGGCAATCAGCCCCAGCATTTT; CDR3aa: CASSEWTGAGNQPQHF
j_gene: TRBJ2-7; d_gene: TRBD1; abundance: NA; v_gene: TRBV6-5; CDR3nt: TGTGCCAGACCGCCGGGACAGATAATCTCCTACGAGCAGTACTTC; CDR3aa: CARPPGQIISYEQYF
j_gene: TRBJ2-7; d_gene: TRBD2; abundance: NA; v_gene: TRBV5-8; CDR3nt: TGTGCCAGCAGCTGGGGGGGAAGCGAGCAGTACTTC; CDR3aa: CASSWGGSEQYF
j_gene: TRBJ1-3; d_gene: NA; abundance: NA; v_gene: TRBV12-3/TRBV12-4; CDR3nt: TGTGCCAGCAGTTCCTTTTCTGGAAACACCATATATTTT; CDR3aa: CASSSFSGNTIYF
j_gene: TRBJ1-1; d_gene: NA; abundance: once; v_gene: TRBV5-4; CDR3nt: TGTGCCAGCAGCTTCGGGCTCGGGGGGGGGACCACTGAAGCTTTCTTT; CDR3aa: CASSFGLGGGTTEAFF
j_gene: TRBJ2-3; d_gene: NA; abundance: NA; v_gene: TRBV28; CDR3nt: TGTGCCAGCAGCCGAGGAGATACGCAGTATTTT; CDR3aa: CASSRGDTQYF
j_gene: TRBJ1-1; d_gene: TRBD1; abundance: once; v_gene: TRBV27; CDR3nt: TGTGCCAGCAGTTTCCAGGGGGTGGGCACTGAAGCTTTCTTT; CDR3aa: CASSFQGVGTEAFF
j_gene: TRBJ2-7; d_gene: TRBD1; abundance: NA; v_gene: TRBV7-2; CDR3nt: TGTGCCAGCAGCGCCCCCGACAGGGGAGGATACGAGCAGTACTTC; CDR3aa: CASSAPDRGGYEQYF
j_gene: TRBJ1-6; d_gene: NA; abundance: few; v_gene: TRBV6-1; CDR3nt: TGTGCCAGCAGTGAATGGACATCCTATAATTCACCCCTCCACTTT; CDR3aa: CASSEWTSYNSPLHF
j_gene: TRBJ1-1; d_gene: NA; abundance: NA; v_gene: TRBV3-1/TRBV3-2; CDR3nt: TGTGCCAGCAGCCAAAGCAAGGGACTAAAGGGCACTGAAGCTTTCTTT; CDR3aa: CASSQSKGLKGTEAFF
j_gene: TRBJ1-4; d_gene: NA; abundance: NA; v_gene: TRBV7-9; CDR3nt: TGTGCCAGCAGCTCGACGGAGGGAGCTTTTGAAAAACTGTTTTTT; CDR3aa: CASSSTEGAFEKLFF
j_gene: TRBJ2-1; d_gene: TRBD2; abundance: NA; v_gene: TRBV9; CDR3nt: TGTGCCAGCAGCGAGACTAGCGACTCCTACAATGAGCAGTTCTTC; CDR3aa: CASSETSDSYNEQFF
j_gene: TRBJ1-5; d_gene: NA; abundance: NA; v_gene: TRBV11-2; CDR3nt: TGTGCCAGCAGCTTAAGGATTCGGGTTCGGAATCAGCCCCAGCATTTT; CDR3aa: CASSLRIRVRNQPQHF
j_gene: TRBJ2-3; d_gene: NA; abundance: medium-sized; v_gene: TRBV10-3; CDR3nt: TGTGCCATCAGTGAGTCATTGGGGGGGCAGTATTTT; CDR3aa: CAISESLGGQYF